This T cell receptor (beta chain) was retrieved from a study of blood T cell repertoires in COVID-19. Original processing methods: Quantification of nucleated cells was approximated via reference gene primer amplification. This table comes from immunoSEQ multiplex PCR, and its TCRdb copy is limited to in-frame clones, with some not included. V and J calls and clone size are copied from that table; D and trimming were computed from the DNA. Seen here are 150,000 or so clones, 80% to 85% observed once, and the top ten hold under 15%. This study enrolled people aged about 18 to 90 from around 25 US geographic areas. Recovered status applied to Cohort 3 donors who had two consecutive negative PCRs. It also applied to those with clearance or with symptom resolution. The CDR3 is made up of 15 amino acids. Germline V gene sequence: CDR1 LNHDA, CDR2 SQIVND (reference sequence). V was trimmed by 5 bases and J by 0 bases, leaving 8 bases between them.

This TCR came from a woman aged 55-75 years who had recovered from COVID-19. The sample taken for sequencing was PBMCs or T cells enriched from blood (not recorded which). This rearrangement joins TRBV19 to TRBJ2-6; D not certain. For the CDR3, the DNA is TGTGCCAGTAGTCCGATCGGCTCTGGGGCCAACGTCCTGACTTTC. It specifies CASSPIGSGANVLTF.